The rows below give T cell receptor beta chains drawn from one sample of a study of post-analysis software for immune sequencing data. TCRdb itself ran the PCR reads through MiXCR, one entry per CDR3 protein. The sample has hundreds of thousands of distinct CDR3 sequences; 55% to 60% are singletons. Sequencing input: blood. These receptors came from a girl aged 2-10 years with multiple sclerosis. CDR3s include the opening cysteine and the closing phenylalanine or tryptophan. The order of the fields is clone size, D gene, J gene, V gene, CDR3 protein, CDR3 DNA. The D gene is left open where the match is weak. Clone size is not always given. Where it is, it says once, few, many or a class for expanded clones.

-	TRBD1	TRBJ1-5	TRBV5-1	CATTRDRETASNQPQHF	TGCGCCACCACCCGGGACAGGGAAACCGCTAGCAATCAGCCCCAGCATTTT
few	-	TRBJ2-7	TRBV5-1	CASSFSITGGPYEQYF	TGCGCCAGCAGCTTTTCCATTACAGGCGGCCCCTACGAGCAGTACTTC
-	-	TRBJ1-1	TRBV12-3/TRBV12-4	CASSGESGTEAFF	TGTGCCAGCAGCGGCGAGTCAGGCACTGAAGCTTTCTTT
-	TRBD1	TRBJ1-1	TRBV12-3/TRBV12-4	CASSSLRQGAGNTEAFF	TGTGCCAGCAGTAGCTTGCGACAGGGGGCTGGGAACACTGAAGCTTTCTTT
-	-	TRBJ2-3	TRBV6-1	CASNRLDPDTQYF	TGTGCCAGCAACCGACTAGACCCAGATACGCAGTATTTT
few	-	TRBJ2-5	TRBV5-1	CASSMGLTQETQYF	TGCGCCAGCAGCATGGGACTGACGCAAGAGACCCAGTACTTC
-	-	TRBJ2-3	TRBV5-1	CASSLSGSPSTDTQYF	TGCGCCAGCAGCTTGTCCGGGAGCCCTAGCACAGATACGCAGTATTTT
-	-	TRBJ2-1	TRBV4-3	CASSQDSSFTSYNEQFF	TGCGCCAGCAGCCAAGATTCCTCTTTCACAAGCTACAATGAGCAGTTCTTC
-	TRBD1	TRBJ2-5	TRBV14	CASSLQTGGAETQYF	TGTGCCAGCAGCCTACAGACAGGGGGCGCGGAGACCCAGTACTTC
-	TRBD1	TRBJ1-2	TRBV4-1	CASSQEGQGAFGNYGYTF	TGCGCCAGCAGCCAAGAGGGACAGGGGGCATTTGGGAACTATGGCTACACCTTC
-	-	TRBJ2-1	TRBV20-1	CSARETYAYNEQFF	TGCAGTGCTAGAGAAACGTACGCGTACAATGAGCAGTTCTTC
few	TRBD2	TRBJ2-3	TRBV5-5	CASSRVLAGAFTDTQYF	TGTGCCAGCAGCCGTGTACTAGCGGGGGCTTTCACAGATACGCAGTATTTT
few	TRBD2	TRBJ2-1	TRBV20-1	CSARGLAASSYNEQFF	TGCAGTGCTAGGGGACTAGCAGCCAGCTCCTACAATGAGCAGTTCTTC
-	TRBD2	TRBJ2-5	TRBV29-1	CSVAPGGVQETQYF	TGCAGCGTGGCCCCTGGGGGGGTGCAAGAGACCCAGTACTTC
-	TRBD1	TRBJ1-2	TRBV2	CASSESPTGDYGYTF	TGTGCCAGCAGTGAATCACCGACAGGGGACTATGGCTACACCTTC
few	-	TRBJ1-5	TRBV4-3	CASSQPSGDSQNQPQHF	TGCGCCAGCAGCCAACCTAGTGGCGACTCCCAAAATCAGCCCCAGCATTTT
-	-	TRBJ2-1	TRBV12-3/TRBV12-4	CASSLALGSKFF	TGTGCCAGCAGTTTAGCGCTGGGTTCTAAGTTCTTC
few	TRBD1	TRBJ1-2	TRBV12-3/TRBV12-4	CASSRDRGGYTF	TGTGCCAGCAGTCGGGACAGAGGCGGCTACACCTTC